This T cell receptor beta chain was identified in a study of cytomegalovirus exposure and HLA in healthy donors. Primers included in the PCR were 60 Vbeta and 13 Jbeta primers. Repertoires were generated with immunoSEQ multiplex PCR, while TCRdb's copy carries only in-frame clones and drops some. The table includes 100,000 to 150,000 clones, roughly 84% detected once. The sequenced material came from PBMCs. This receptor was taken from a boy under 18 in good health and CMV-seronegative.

CDR3 loop: CARSWGGTGEETQYF. The DNA for the CDR3 is TGTGCCAGAAGTTGGGGGGGGACAGGGGAAGAGACCCAGTACTTC. This chain uses TRBV5-3 with TRBJ2-5; TRBD1 aligns across 10 bases. TRBV5-3 is annotated as an ORF whose role is uncertain. The CDR3 consists of 15 residues. V was pared by 5 bases and J by 3 bases, with 7 bases of the junction left unmatched.